The entry below gives a single T cell receptor (beta chain) sequence along with its context. Its cognate antigen has yet to be identified. Per-base qualities were not stored, and no clone one base away is much larger. The data belong to a study of cytomegalovirus exposure and HLA in healthy donors (dated by TCRdb to about 2017). Regarding the research as a whole: An earlier analysis of approximately 550 of the donors reported more than 250 Gb of sequence data and approximately 110 million unique TCR beta sequences from about 200 million T cells. An early release covering roughly 640 HLA-typed donors comprised 300 to 350 gigabases of sequencing data and some 79 million unique TCR sequences. Of the roughly 400 genotyped donors, roughly 76% were placed in the genetic ancestry cluster associated with self-reported Caucasian donors. The study aimed to test whether cataloging public T cell receptors could reveal signatures of past pathogen exposure. Using immunosequencing, the study profiled T cell repertoires from 550 to 750 subjects and related those repertoires to cytomegalovirus serostatus. Along with the approximately 700-subject first cohort, a separate validation cohort of roughly 110 different subjects was used. To predict cytomegalovirus infection status, the study combined high-throughput TCR immunosequencing, statistical association of individual TCRs with disease status, and machine learning. A later analysis re-examined previously published TCR beta repertoires from more than 550 donors and added high-resolution HLA genotyping to investigate patterns of TCR occurrence. The later analysis used no new phenotypic data to find candidate immune exposures, relying instead on TCR beta sequences and their occurrence across donors. To decide whether each TCR beta V gene segment behaved as functional or pseudogenic, an earlier analysis of nearly 600 of the donors relied on high-throughput TCR beta sequencing. Donor age, sex, ethnicity and CMV serostatus were compiled alongside the repertoire data. A later genetic analysis used genome-wide SNP genotypes for about three fifths of the roughly 700 donors, treating that subset as a discovery cohort. All discovery cohort repertoires had been generated on a single sequencing platform. Class I and class II HLA loci were covered by the typing at four-digit resolution. The number of typed donors differed by locus: about 620-630 for A, B, C, DRB1 and DQB1; 500 to 550 for DQA1; around 610 for DPA1; and 400 to 480 for DPB1. About 5 DR-DQ haplotypes were handled as single units for association and clustering, since linkage in the cohort was strong. Among about 370 genotyped donors of the cohort, an average of around 220,000 unique TCR beta nucleotide sequences was sequenced per donor, of which about 18% were non-productive.

V is pruned by 0 bases and J by 7 bases, leaving 8 bases of the junction without a gene match. The CDR3 runs 17 residues from the cysteine to the phenylalanine. Just CDR3 DNA is preserved here, 51 bases in frame from base 1. CDR1 and CDR2 (PRHDT, FYEKMQ) derive from the germline V gene (reference sequence). The investigation overall reported the following: Several of the top co-occurrence clusters appeared to be linked to parvovirus B19, influenza, CMV and Epstein-Barr virus, according to a later analysis. The 87-base-pair reads could not distinguish some IMGT-functional V segments, including TRBV6-2 and TRBV6-3, so those segments were excluded. A group of highly shared sequence variants was considered likely to be a technical artifact of the sequencing pipeline. Across donors, most TCR sequences were observed very rarely, whereas some public TCRs were present in many individuals. In a later analysis, HLA-associated TCR beta chains showed more clonal expansion and lower generation probabilities than non-associated chains that were equally common. Roughly uniform sequencing depth across donors was assumed in presence/absence analyses, although this assumption may not hold. A further reported finding was that TCR beta sequences accurately predicted the HLA-A and HLA-B alleles for most subjects in the first cohort. In a later genetic analysis, a missense DCLRE1C variant was associated with V-gene and J-gene trimming of TCR beta chains, and the association was replicated in an independent cohort. The study listed 150 to 200 TCR beta chains as associated with cytomegalovirus. According to a later analysis, TCR association rates differed among HLA loci, with DRB1 alleles showing the most associated TCRs and HLA-C alleles showing the fewest. A later genetic analysis reported fewer N-insertions in productive TCRs among donors in an Asian-associated ancestry cluster than the roughly 690-donor mean. According to the authors, the approach could potentially be generalized to other disease states and immunological phenotypes. Because counts were too low, some 17 rarely observed V segments, including chromosome 9 orphons, were excluded from the earlier analysis of several hundred of the donors. An earlier analysis of around 540 of the donors showed that most TCR beta V segments appeared in productive rearrangements either about 87% or about 30% of the time, which broadly matched IMGT annotations. Specific HLA alleles were associated with some 15,000 TCR beta sequences at a false discovery rate of 0.05 in a later analysis. When HLA alleles, especially DR and DQ, strongly co-occurred, TCR associations were difficult to assign to individual alleles. Cytomegalovirus status was reported to be diagnosed by the classifier with high specificity and sensitivity in both the original and validation cohorts. According to a later analysis, most CMV-associated TCR beta chains appeared to be HLA-restricted, and the HLA associations seemed to be driven largely by CMV exposure. Linkage disequilibrium might explain the correlated functional status among segregating V segments, but an unknown experimental factor could not be excluded. Only TCR beta chains were sequenced in this cohort, and the absence of alpha or paired-chain data limited detectable features. In vitro tests confirmed that three of the cytomegalovirus-associated TCR beta chains recognize cytomegalovirus antigens. Because HLA typing was unavailable for some donors at each locus, only the typed subset was used in association tests. Immune exposure information for the cohort was limited to CMV serostatus.

The cohort was made up of roughly 670 healthy bone marrow donors. At the time of sampling, all cohort members were nominally healthy, though unrecorded immune exposures were likely present. The donor was CMV seronegative and was included in the group of several hundred seronegative cohort members. A peripheral blood sample was collected from each donor, and TCR beta sequencing was performed on peripheral blood mononuclear cells. The Qiagen DNeasy Blood Extraction Kit was used to extract genomic DNA from the blood cell samples. Receptors were amplified or captured by the immunoSEQ multiplex PCR assay. For the multiplex PCR, a mixture combining 60 forward primers for TCR Vbeta segments and 13 reverse primers for TCR Jbeta segments was used. A multiplex PCR assay on genomic DNA amplified the CDR3 region of rearranged TCR beta genes. Amplified TCR beta libraries were sequenced as 87-base-pair reads on the Illumina HiSeq System. Per the original workflow: Across the 500 to 850 repertoires, a later analysis counted 78 million or so unique TCR beta chains, 8.5 million to 12 million of which were shared by at least two donors. Raw reads were error-corrected and collapsed into unique sequences by a nearest-neighbor algorithm in which closely related sequences were merged to remove PCR and sequencing errors. V, D and J gene segments were assigned by aligning CDR3 sequences to IMGT reference sequences. For a sequence to be retained, a match of at least six nucleotides to both a V gene segment and a J gene segment was required. A rearrangement counted as productive if the CDR3 had no stop codons and remained in frame with V and J, and every other rearrangement counted as non-productive. CDR3 was defined by IMGT convention, running from the second conserved V-encoded cysteine to the conserved J-encoded phenylalanine. In an earlier analysis of just under 600 of the donors, sequences lacking an unambiguous match to a single V gene segment were excluded. An earlier analysis of approximately 590 of the donors called V segments functional above 56.7% productive rearrangements and segregating when the between-donor standard deviation exceeded 5%. To diagnose cytomegalovirus status from the catalog of TCR beta chain sequences, a statistical classification framework was built. In a later analysis, TCR nucleotide sequences were compared against IMGT/GENE-DB human TR gene sequences so that V and J genes could be assigned. Using the TCRdist pipeline, a later analysis assigned CDR3 sequences along with most-parsimonious VDJ recombination scenarios. A later analysis defined each TCR beta chain by its CDR3 amino acid sequence plus V-gene family, and excluded reads lacking a unique V-gene family. As a way to deal with suspected cross-contamination and a sequencing artifact, a later analysis dropped hundreds of nucleotide sequences that were highly shared and had low generation probability. A later analysis calculated a clonal expansion index for each public chain from normalized within-repertoire ranks of inferred template counts. Generation probabilities in a later analysis came from a VDJ recombination model fitted to out-of-frame rearrangements, and those results were checked against IGoR. Hypergeometric tests were used in a later analysis to score TCR-TCR, TCR-HLA and TCR-CMV co-occurrence, with a repertoire-size bias correction applied to the TCR pairs. To estimate false discovery rates, a later analysis permuted the HLA or CMV assignments 20 times. In a later analysis, co-occurring TCRs were grouped with DBSCAN, and TCRdist sequence similarity was added when clustering was performed within HLA-allele-positive subsets. Repertoires with fewer than 30,000 or more than 120,000 public chains, plus five repertoires with anomalous nucleotide sharing, were excluded from co-occurrence clustering. The table comes from immuneACCESS by way of TCRdb, which keeps in-frame sequences with V and J called. Part of the clones is missing from these tables; in studies checked, under half for an unresolved V gene and the rest for unknown reasons. Clone size and V and J calls were adopted from that table, with D and trimming inferred from the DNA. This sample lists under 150,000 clones; around 81% were detected once. The biggest ten clones account for under 5% of the sample.

This TCR was recovered from a woman younger than 45 in good health and CMV-seronegative. The receptor chain draws on TRBV13 and TRBJ2-2; 10 bases in the middle match TRBD2. Sample: PBMCs. The bases read TGTGCCAGCAGCTTAGGCCCTCTAGCGGGAGAAGTCGGGGAGCTGTTTTTT. It specifies CASSLGPLAGEVGELFF.